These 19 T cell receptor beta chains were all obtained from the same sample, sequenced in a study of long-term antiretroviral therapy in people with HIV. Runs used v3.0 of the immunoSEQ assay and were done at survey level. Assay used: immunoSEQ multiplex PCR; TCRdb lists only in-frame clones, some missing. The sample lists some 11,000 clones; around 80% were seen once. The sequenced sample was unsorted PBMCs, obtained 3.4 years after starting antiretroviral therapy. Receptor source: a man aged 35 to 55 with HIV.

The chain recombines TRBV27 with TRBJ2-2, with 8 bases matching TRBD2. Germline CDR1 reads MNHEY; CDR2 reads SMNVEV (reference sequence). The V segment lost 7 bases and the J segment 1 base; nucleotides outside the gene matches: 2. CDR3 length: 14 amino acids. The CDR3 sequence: CASKAGGNTGELFF. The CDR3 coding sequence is TGTGCCAGCAAGGCGGGAGGGAACACCGGGGAGCTGTTTTTT.

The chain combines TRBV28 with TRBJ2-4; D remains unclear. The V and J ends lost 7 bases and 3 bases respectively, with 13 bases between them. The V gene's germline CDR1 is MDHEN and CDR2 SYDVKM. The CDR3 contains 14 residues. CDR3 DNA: TGTGCCAGCACCCCACGAGGCGTCAAAAACATTCAGTACTTC. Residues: CASTPRGVKNIQYF.

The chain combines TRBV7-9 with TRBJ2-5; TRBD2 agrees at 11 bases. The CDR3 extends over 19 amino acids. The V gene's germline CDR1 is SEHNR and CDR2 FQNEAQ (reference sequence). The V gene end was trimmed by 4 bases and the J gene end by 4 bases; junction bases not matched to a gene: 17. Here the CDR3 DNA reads TGTGCCAGCAGCTCCCGGTTGATTACTAGCGGGAGTATAGGAGAGACCCAGTACTTC. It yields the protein CASSSRLITSGSIGETQYF.

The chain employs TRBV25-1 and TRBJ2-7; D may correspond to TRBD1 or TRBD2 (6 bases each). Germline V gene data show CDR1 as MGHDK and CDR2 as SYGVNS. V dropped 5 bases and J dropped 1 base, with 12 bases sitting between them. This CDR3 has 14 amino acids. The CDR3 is CASSRGTPSYEQYF. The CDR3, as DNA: TGTGCCAGCAGTAGGGGGACTCCTTCCTACGAGCAGTACTTC.

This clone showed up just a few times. Here the CDR3 DNA reads TGTGCCAGCAGCCCGTACGTCGATTACAATGAGCAGTTCTTC. This gives the protein CASSPYVDYNEQFF. The chain is built from TRBV5-8 and TRBJ2-1; D is unclear. Trimming removed 4 bases from V and 4 bases from J, with 12 bases in between. The CDR3 contains 14 residues. Germline CDR1 reads SGHTS; CDR2 reads YDEGEE.

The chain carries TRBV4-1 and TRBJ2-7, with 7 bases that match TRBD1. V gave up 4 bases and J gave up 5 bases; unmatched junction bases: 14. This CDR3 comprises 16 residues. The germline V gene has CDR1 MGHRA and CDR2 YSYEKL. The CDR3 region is CASSLPPVGTANEQYF. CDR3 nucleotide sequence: TGCGCCAGCAGCCTACCGCCCGTCGGGACAGCGAACGAGCAGTACTTC.

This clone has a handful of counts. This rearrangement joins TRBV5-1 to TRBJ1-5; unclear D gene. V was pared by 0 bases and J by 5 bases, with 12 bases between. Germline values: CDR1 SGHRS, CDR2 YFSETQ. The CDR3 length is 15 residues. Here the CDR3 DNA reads TGCGCCAGCAGCTTGGCCCCGATGGGTGATCAGCCCCAGCATTTT. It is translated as CASSLAPMGDQPQHF.

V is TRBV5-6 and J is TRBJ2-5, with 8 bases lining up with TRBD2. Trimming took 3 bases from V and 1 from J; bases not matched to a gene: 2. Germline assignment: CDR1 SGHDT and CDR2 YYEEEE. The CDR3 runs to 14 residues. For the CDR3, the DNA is TGTGCCAGCAGCTCCCTAGCGGGCCAAGAGACCCAGTACTTC. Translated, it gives CASSSLAGQETQYF.

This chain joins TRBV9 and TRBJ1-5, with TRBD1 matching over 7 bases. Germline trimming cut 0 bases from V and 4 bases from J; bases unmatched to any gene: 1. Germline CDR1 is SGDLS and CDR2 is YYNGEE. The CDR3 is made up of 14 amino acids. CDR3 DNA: TGTGCCAGCAGCGTAGCAGGGGGGAATCAGCCCCAGCATTTT. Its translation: CASSVAGGNQPQHF.

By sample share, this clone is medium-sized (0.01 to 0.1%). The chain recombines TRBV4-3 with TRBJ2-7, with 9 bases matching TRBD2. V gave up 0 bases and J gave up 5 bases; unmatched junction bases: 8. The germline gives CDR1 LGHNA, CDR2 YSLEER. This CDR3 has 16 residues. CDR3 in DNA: TGCGCCAGCAGCCAAGATAGATTAGCGGGAGTTAACGAGCAGTACTTC. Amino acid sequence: CASSQDRLAGVNEQYF.

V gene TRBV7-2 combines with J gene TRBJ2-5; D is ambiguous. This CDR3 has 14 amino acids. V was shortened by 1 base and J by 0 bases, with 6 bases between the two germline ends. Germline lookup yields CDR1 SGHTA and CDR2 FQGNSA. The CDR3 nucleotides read TGTGCCAGCAGCTTAGGGACCCACCAAGAGACCCAGTACTTC. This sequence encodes CASSLGTHQETQYF.

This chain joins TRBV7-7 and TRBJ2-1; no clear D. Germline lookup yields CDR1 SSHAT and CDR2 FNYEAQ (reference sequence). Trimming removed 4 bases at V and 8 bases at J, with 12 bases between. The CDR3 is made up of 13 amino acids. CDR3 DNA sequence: TGTGCCAGCAGCTACTCGTATTCCCATGAGCAGTTCTTC. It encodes CASSYSYSHEQFF.

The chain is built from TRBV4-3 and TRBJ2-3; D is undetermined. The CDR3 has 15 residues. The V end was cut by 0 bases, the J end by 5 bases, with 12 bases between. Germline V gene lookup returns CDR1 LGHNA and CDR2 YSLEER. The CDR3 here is CASSQEEMSIDTQYF. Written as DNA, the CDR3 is TGCGCCAGCAGCCAAGAGGAAATGTCTATAGATACGCAGTATTTT.

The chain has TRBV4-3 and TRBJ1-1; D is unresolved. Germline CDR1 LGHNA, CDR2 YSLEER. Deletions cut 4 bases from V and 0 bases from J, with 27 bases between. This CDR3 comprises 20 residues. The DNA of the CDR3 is TGCGCCAGCAGCCCCAAGGGCGGAGGGAAAGGGCCTTTCATGAACACTGAAGCTTTCTTT. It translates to CASSPKGGGKGPFMNTEAFF.

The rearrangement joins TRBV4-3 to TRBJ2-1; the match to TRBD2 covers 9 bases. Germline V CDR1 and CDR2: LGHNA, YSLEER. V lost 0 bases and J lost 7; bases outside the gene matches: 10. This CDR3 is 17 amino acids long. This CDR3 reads CASSQDRPSGMANEQFF. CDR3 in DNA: TGCGCCAGCAGCCAAGATCGGCCTAGCGGGATGGCGAATGAGCAGTTCTTC.

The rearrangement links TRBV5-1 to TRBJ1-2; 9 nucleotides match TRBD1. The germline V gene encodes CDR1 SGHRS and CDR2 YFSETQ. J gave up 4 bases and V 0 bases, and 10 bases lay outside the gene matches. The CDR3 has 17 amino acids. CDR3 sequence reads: CASSLAIRTGGGYGYTF. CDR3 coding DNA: TGCGCCAGCAGCTTGGCCATTAGAACAGGGGGCGGCTATGGCTACACCTTC.

The CDR3 loop is CASSPRLALTYEQYF. The DNA for the CDR3 is TGTGCCAGCAGCCCTAGACTAGCCCTTACCTACGAGCAGTACTTC. The chain carries TRBV14 and TRBJ2-7; 7 bases agree with TRBD2. The CDR3 extends over 15 amino acids. The germline V gene encodes CDR1 SGHDN and CDR2 FVKESK. V shed 4 bases, J shed 2 bases, and the junction held 8 bases outside the gene matches. Full variable domain (outside the CDR3, taken from reference TRBV14 and TRBJ2-7): EAGVTQFPSHSVIEKGQTVTLRCDPISGHDNLYWYRRVMGKEIKFLLHFVKESKQDESGMPNNRFLAERTGGTYSTLKVQPAELEDSGVYFCASSPRLALTYEQYFGPGTRLTVT.

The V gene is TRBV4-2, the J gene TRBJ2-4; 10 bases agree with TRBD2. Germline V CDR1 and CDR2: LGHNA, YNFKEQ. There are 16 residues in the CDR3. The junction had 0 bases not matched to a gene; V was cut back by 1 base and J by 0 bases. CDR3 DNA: TGTGCCAGCAGCCAAGGACTAGCGGGAGCCAAAAACATTCAGTACTTC. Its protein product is CASSQGLAGAKNIQYF.

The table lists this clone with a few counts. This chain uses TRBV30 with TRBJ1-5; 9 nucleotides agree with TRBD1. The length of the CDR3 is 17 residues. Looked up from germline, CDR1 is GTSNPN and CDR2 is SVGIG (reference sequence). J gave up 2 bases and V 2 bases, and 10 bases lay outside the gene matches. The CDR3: CAWSILGTGIGNQPQHF. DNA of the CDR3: TGTGCCTGGAGTATCTTGGGGACAGGGATCGGCAATCAGCCCCAGCATTTT.